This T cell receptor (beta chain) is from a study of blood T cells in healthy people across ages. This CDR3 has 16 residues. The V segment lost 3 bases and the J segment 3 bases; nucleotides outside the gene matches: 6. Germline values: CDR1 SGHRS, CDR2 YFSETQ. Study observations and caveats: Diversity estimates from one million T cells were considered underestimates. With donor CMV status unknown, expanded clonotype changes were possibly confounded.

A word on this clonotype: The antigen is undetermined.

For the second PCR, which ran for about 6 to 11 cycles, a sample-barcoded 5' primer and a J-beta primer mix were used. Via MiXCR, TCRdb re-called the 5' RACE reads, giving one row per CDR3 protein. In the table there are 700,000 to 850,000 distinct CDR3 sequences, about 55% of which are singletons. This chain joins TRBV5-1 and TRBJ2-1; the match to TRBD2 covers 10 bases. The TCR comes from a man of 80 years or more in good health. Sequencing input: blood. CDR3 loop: CASSSTSSGSYNEQFF. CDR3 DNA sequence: TGCGCCAGCAGCTCGACCTCTAGCGGGAGCTACAATGAGCAGTTCTTC.